This T cell receptor beta chain was profiled in a study of T cells after yellow fever vaccination. The study, taken as a whole, reports: A weaker but faster secondary response was observed, peaking on day 5 versus 15. Most primary-vaccination clones recurred post-booster (roughly 96% CD4, just over 85% CD8). In FACS-sorted repertoires, abundant clonotypes from the bulk population could appear as contaminants.

This clonotype was counted many times. Its matching antigen is unknown. V lost 2 bases, J lost 5 bases, and 10 bases lay in between. There are 13 residues in the CDR3. The germline CDR1 and CDR2 sequences are MNHEY and SVGEGT. TCRdb processed the 5' RACE reads anew with MiXCR; each CDR3 protein has one entry. The sample shows 150,000 to 200,000 distinct CDR3 sequences, 9.3% of them seen only once. The clonotype was recovered from a man between 18 and 29 years old who received the YFV17D yellow fever vaccine. Material: CD8+ T cells sorted from PBMCs, obtained 45 days after the yellow fever booster vaccination. The chain joins TRBV6-2 or TRBV6-3 to TRBJ2-7; D might be TRBD1 (5 bases). CDR3 region: CASSYGRANEQYF. In DNA form, the CDR3 reads TGTGCCAGCAGTTACGGCAGGGCCAACGAGCAGTACTTC.